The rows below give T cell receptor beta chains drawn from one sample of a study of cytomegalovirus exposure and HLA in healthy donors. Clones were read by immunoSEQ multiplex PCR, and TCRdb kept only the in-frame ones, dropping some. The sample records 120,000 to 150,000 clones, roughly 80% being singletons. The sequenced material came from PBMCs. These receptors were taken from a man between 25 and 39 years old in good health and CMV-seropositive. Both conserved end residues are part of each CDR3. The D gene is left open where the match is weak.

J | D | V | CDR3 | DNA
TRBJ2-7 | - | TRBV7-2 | CASSNFAYEQYF | TGTGCCAGCAGCAACTTCGCCTACGAGCAGTACTTC
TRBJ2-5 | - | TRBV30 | CAWSREAQYF | TGTGCCTGGAGTAGGGAGGCCCAGTACTTC
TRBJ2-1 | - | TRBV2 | CASGRSGYNEQFF | TGTGCCAGCGGAAGAAGCGGTTACAATGAGCAGTTCTTC
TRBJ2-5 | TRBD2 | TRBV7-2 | CASSPSGRALGETQYF | TGTGCCAGCAGCCCTAGCGGGAGGGCCTTGGGTGAGACCCAGTACTTC
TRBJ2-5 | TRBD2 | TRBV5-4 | CASSLGGLAGVEETQYF | TGTGCCAGCAGCCTCGGAGGGCTAGCGGGGGTCGAAGAGACCCAGTACTTC
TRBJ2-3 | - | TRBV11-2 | CASSPIQGLSTDTQYF | TGTGCCAGCAGCCCGATCCAGGGGCTATCCACAGATACGCAGTATTTT
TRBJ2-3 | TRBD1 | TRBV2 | CASSAPRDRGSSESTDTQYF | TGTGCCAGCAGTGCGCCCCGGGACAGGGGCTCTAGCGAGAGCACAGATACGCAGTATTTT
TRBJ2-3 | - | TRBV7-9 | CASSLALATDFTDTQYF | TGTGCCAGCAGCTTAGCGCTCGCGACAGATTTCACAGATACGCAGTATTTT
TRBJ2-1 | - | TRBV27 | CASSLGGRSYNEQFF | TGTGCCAGCAGCCTAGGTGGGAGGTCCTACAATGAGCAGTTCTTC
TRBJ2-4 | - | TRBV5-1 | CASSAGRKNSQYF | TGCGCCAGCAGCGCGGGACGGAAAAACAGTCAGTACTTC
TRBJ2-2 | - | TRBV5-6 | CASSWGPTTNTGELFF | TGTGCCAGCAGCTGGGGGCCAACTACGAACACCGGGGAGCTGTTTTTT